A selection of T cell receptor beta chains follows, all from one sample in a study of PD-1 blockade in classical Hodgkin lymphoma. The table came from immunoSEQ multiplex PCR; TCRdb's copy has only in-frame clones and leaves some out. The sample records over 85,000 clones, about 92% being singletons. Sequences were derived from peripheral blood mononuclear cells (PBMCs), sampled before the fourth cycle of nivolumab. Source of these receptors: a human donor with classical Hodgkin lymphoma. The CDR3 runs from the conserved cysteine through the conserved F or W. The order of the fields is J gene, clone size, D gene, V gene, CDR3 DNA, CDR3 protein. D genes are given only for firm matches. Size is omitted from some rows. Given values are once, few, many or a class for expanded clones.

j_call: TRBJ2-1; clone_size: NA; d_call: NA; v_call: TRBV4-2; cdr3_nt: TGTGCCAGCAGCCAAGAAGTATACCCATACAATGAGCAGTTCTTC; cdr3_aa: CASSQEVYPYNEQFF
j_call: TRBJ2-7; clone_size: NA; d_call: TRBD2; v_call: TRBV10-3; cdr3_nt: TGTGCCATCAGGAGAGCGGGAACTTCCTACGAGCAGTACTTC; cdr3_aa: CAIRRAGTSYEQYF
j_call: TRBJ2-5; clone_size: NA; d_call: NA; v_call: TRBV10-3; cdr3_nt: TGTGCCATCAGTGAATCTTGGGAGACCCAGTACTTC; cdr3_aa: CAISESWETQYF
j_call: TRBJ2-4; clone_size: NA; d_call: NA; v_call: TRBV27; cdr3_nt: TGTGCCAGCAGTTTGGGGGGAAGGAACATTCAGTACTTC; cdr3_aa: CASSLGGRNIQYF
j_call: TRBJ1-1; clone_size: once; d_call: NA; v_call: TRBV11-1; cdr3_nt: TGTGCCAGCAGCCCCCGGGCCCTTGGGACTGAAGCTTTCTTT; cdr3_aa: CASSPRALGTEAFF
j_call: TRBJ1-1; clone_size: NA; d_call: NA; v_call: TRBV29-1; cdr3_nt: TGCAGCGTTTCAAGGGATGGGGTGTACACTGAAGCTTTCTTT; cdr3_aa: CSVSRDGVYTEAFF
j_call: TRBJ2-2; clone_size: NA; d_call: NA; v_call: TRBV29-1; cdr3_nt: TGCAGCGTTCCAGGGGTTACCGGGGAGCTGTTTTTT; cdr3_aa: CSVPGVTGELFF
j_call: TRBJ2-7; clone_size: NA; d_call: TRBD2; v_call: TRBV7-2; cdr3_nt: TGTGCCAGCAGCTTTGAGCGGGAGGTCGTTTACGAGCAGTACTTC; cdr3_aa: CASSFEREVVYEQYF
j_call: TRBJ2-7; clone_size: NA; d_call: TRBD2; v_call: TRBV11-3; cdr3_nt: TGTGCCAGCAGCTTAGGGGGACTAGCGGCCTCCCACGAGCAGTACTTC; cdr3_aa: CASSLGGLAASHEQYF
j_call: TRBJ1-1; clone_size: NA; d_call: NA; v_call: TRBV27; cdr3_nt: TGTGCCAGCAGGGGACAAGGACACACTGAAGCTTTCTTT; cdr3_aa: CASRGQGHTEAFF
j_call: TRBJ1-5; clone_size: NA; d_call: NA; v_call: TRBV27; cdr3_nt: TGTGCCAGCAGCATAGGGGGGGTGCGCAATCAGCCCCAGCATTTT; cdr3_aa: CASSIGGVRNQPQHF
j_call: TRBJ2-2; clone_size: NA; d_call: NA; v_call: TRBV19; cdr3_nt: TGTGCCAGTAGCCTACCGGGGCGGTTGCTGTTTTTT; cdr3_aa: CASSLPGRLLFF
j_call: TRBJ2-7; clone_size: NA; d_call: NA; v_call: TRBV30; cdr3_nt: TGTGCCTGGAGTTCACCTGACCGACTAGTAGGCGAGCAGTACTTC; cdr3_aa: CAWSSPDRLVGEQYF
j_call: TRBJ2-2; clone_size: NA; d_call: NA; v_call: TRBV5-1; cdr3_nt: TGCGCCAGCAGCTTGCTCACCGGGGACACCGGGGAGCTGTTTTTT; cdr3_aa: CASSLLTGDTGELFF
j_call: TRBJ2-1; clone_size: NA; d_call: NA; v_call: TRBV5-1; cdr3_nt: TGCGCCAGCAGCTTTGGGGCTAGCTCCTACAATGAGCAGTTCTTC; cdr3_aa: CASSFGASSYNEQFF
j_call: TRBJ1-2; clone_size: NA; d_call: NA; v_call: TRBV30; cdr3_nt: TGTGCCTGGAGTATGGGGCCGACGCGGCTTGGCTACACCTTC; cdr3_aa: CAWSMGPTRLGYTF
j_call: TRBJ1-2; clone_size: NA; d_call: TRBD1; v_call: TRBV29-1; cdr3_nt: TGCAGCGCAACCGGGACAGGGGGCGGGTGGGGCTATGGCTACACCTTC; cdr3_aa: CSATGTGGGWGYGYTF
j_call: TRBJ1-1; clone_size: NA; d_call: TRBD1; v_call: TRBV7-2; cdr3_nt: TGTGCCAGCACCCTTAGGACAGGGAGGACTGAAGCTTTCTTT; cdr3_aa: CASTLRTGRTEAFF
j_call: TRBJ2-1; clone_size: NA; d_call: TRBD2; v_call: TRBV10-1; cdr3_nt: TGCGCCAGCAGTCAAGCGGGATCCTACAATGAGCAGTTCTTC; cdr3_aa: CASSQAGSYNEQFF
j_call: TRBJ1-5; clone_size: few; d_call: NA; v_call: TRBV6-5; cdr3_nt: TGTGCCACTTCCTTGAGGGGGAACAATCAGCCCCAGCATTTT; cdr3_aa: CATSLRGNNQPQHF
j_call: TRBJ2-1; clone_size: NA; d_call: NA; v_call: TRBV28; cdr3_nt: TGTGCCAGCAGTTTAGGGACCCCCAGGGAGCAGTTCTTC; cdr3_aa: CASSLGTPREQFF
j_call: TRBJ2-7; clone_size: NA; d_call: TRBD1; v_call: TRBV4-1; cdr3_nt: TGCGCCAGCAGCCTAACCGGGACAGGGACCTACGAGCAGTACTTC; cdr3_aa: CASSLTGTGTYEQYF
j_call: TRBJ2-3; clone_size: NA; d_call: NA; v_call: TRBV6-1; cdr3_nt: TGTGCCAGCAGTGAGATGGGGGAAAGGGTTCCAGATACGCAGTATTTT; cdr3_aa: CASSEMGERVPDTQYF
j_call: TRBJ2-2; clone_size: NA; d_call: TRBD2; v_call: TRBV7-9; cdr3_nt: TGTGCCAGCAGCATCGTAGCGGGGTGGAACACCGGGGAGCTGTTTTTT; cdr3_aa: CASSIVAGWNTGELFF
j_call: TRBJ2-5; clone_size: NA; d_call: TRBD2; v_call: TRBV28; cdr3_nt: TGTGCCAGCAGTTCGCGGGGGGGGCCTCAAGAGACCCAGTACTTC; cdr3_aa: CASSSRGGPQETQYF
j_call: TRBJ2-7; clone_size: NA; d_call: TRBD1; v_call: TRBV27; cdr3_nt: TGTGCCAGCAGTTTGAGAGGACAGGGGGCTTACGAGCAGTACTTC; cdr3_aa: CASSLRGQGAYEQYF
j_call: TRBJ2-5; clone_size: NA; d_call: NA; v_call: TRBV18; cdr3_nt: TGTGCCAGCTCAAGGACATCGTACCAAGAGACCCAGTACTTC; cdr3_aa: CASSRTSYQETQYF
j_call: TRBJ2-1; clone_size: NA; d_call: NA; v_call: TRBV30; cdr3_nt: TGTGCCTGGAGTCTGCGCAATGAGCAGTTCTTC; cdr3_aa: CAWSLRNEQFF
j_call: TRBJ2-4; clone_size: NA; d_call: NA; v_call: TRBV29-1; cdr3_nt: TGCAGCGTTGTCGTACGAGCCAAAAACATTCAGTACTTC; cdr3_aa: CSVVVRAKNIQYF
j_call: TRBJ1-2; clone_size: NA; d_call: TRBD1; v_call: TRBV10-3; cdr3_nt: TGTGCCATCAGTGTCAAACAGGGGGATGATGGCTACACCTTC; cdr3_aa: CAISVKQGDDGYTF
j_call: TRBJ2-1; clone_size: once; d_call: TRBD2; v_call: TRBV6-6; cdr3_nt: TGTGCCAGCGTGAAGGGAGGACTAGCGGGAGTAAGTGAGCAGTTCTTC; cdr3_aa: CASVKGGLAGVSEQFF
j_call: TRBJ2-1; clone_size: NA; d_call: NA; v_call: TRBV5-6; cdr3_nt: TGTGCCAGCAGCCTCTTCAGGACTCGGGGGCATGAGCAGTTCTTC; cdr3_aa: CASSLFRTRGHEQFF
j_call: TRBJ1-5; clone_size: NA; d_call: NA; v_call: TRBV18; cdr3_nt: TGTGCCAGCTCACCAAAGGGCGGTCTAGGCAATCAGCCCCAGCATTTT; cdr3_aa: CASSPKGGLGNQPQHF
j_call: TRBJ2-1; clone_size: NA; d_call: TRBD2; v_call: TRBV6-1; cdr3_nt: TGTGCCAGCAGTGAACTCTCTATCCTAGCGGGAAACAATGAGCAGTTCTTC; cdr3_aa: CASSELSILAGNNEQFF
j_call: TRBJ1-5; clone_size: NA; d_call: NA; v_call: TRBV19; cdr3_nt: TGTGCCAGTAGTATCGGGGGTCCCCAGCATTTT; cdr3_aa: CASSIGGPQHF
j_call: TRBJ2-7; clone_size: NA; d_call: TRBD2; v_call: TRBV7-9; cdr3_nt: TGTGCCAGCAGCTTGACTAGCGGGAACCCCTACGAGCAGTACTTC; cdr3_aa: CASSLTSGNPYEQYF
j_call: TRBJ2-2; clone_size: NA; d_call: TRBD2; v_call: TRBV5-1; cdr3_nt: TGCGCCAGCAGCTCCCTAGCGGGAGGGACCGGGGAGCTGTTTTTT; cdr3_aa: CASSSLAGGTGELFF
j_call: TRBJ2-1; clone_size: NA; d_call: TRBD1; v_call: TRBV12-5; cdr3_nt: TGTGCTAGTGAGAAGGGGACAGGGGCCTACAATGAGCAGTTCTTC; cdr3_aa: CASEKGTGAYNEQFF
j_call: TRBJ1-2; clone_size: NA; d_call: TRBD1; v_call: TRBV9; cdr3_nt: TGTGCCAGCAGGGACAGGGCTAACTATGGCTACACCTTC; cdr3_aa: CASRDRANYGYTF
j_call: TRBJ2-4; clone_size: NA; d_call: TRBD2; v_call: TRBV28; cdr3_nt: TGTGCCAGCAGTTTAAGGCGGCTAGCGGGGCTAGCCAAAAACATTCAGTACTTC; cdr3_aa: CASSLRRLAGLAKNIQYF
j_call: TRBJ1-2; clone_size: once; d_call: TRBD1; v_call: TRBV6-5; cdr3_nt: TGTGCCAGCAGTCAAACCGCCGGGACAGGGGAGAAGGGGACCTTC; cdr3_aa: CASSQTAGTGEKGTF
j_call: TRBJ2-2; clone_size: NA; d_call: NA; v_call: TRBV6-6; cdr3_nt: TGTGCCAGCAGCGGGGCGGCGGAAAATGGGGAGCTGTTTTTT; cdr3_aa: CASSGAAENGELFF
j_call: TRBJ2-7; clone_size: NA; d_call: TRBD1; v_call: TRBV25-1; cdr3_nt: TGTGCCAGCAGGGGGACAGGGGGTCGCTACGAGCAGTACTTC; cdr3_aa: CASRGTGGRYEQYF
j_call: TRBJ2-2; clone_size: NA; d_call: NA; v_call: TRBV21-1; cdr3_nt: TGTGCCAGCGGCGAGGGGGGGCACCGGGAGCTGTTTTTT; cdr3_aa: CASGEGGHRELFF
j_call: TRBJ2-3; clone_size: NA; d_call: NA; v_call: TRBV5-1; cdr3_nt: TGCGCCAGCAGCTTGGATCCCAGCTCAGATACGCAGTATTTT; cdr3_aa: CASSLDPSSDTQYF
j_call: TRBJ1-4; clone_size: NA; d_call: NA; v_call: TRBV9; cdr3_nt: TGTGCCAGCAGCTTTAGTTCAGGGCTCTTAGGGGAAAAACTGTTTTTT; cdr3_aa: CASSFSSGLLGEKLFF
j_call: TRBJ2-2; clone_size: NA; d_call: TRBD2; v_call: TRBV7-7; cdr3_nt: TGTGCTAGCAGCTTGATAGCGGGTTCGAACACCGGGGAGCTGTTTTTT; cdr3_aa: CASSLIAGSNTGELFF
j_call: TRBJ2-7; clone_size: NA; d_call: NA; v_call: TRBV27; cdr3_nt: TGTGCCAGCAGTTGGCAGGGGCCGGGGGAGCAGTACTTC; cdr3_aa: CASSWQGPGEQYF